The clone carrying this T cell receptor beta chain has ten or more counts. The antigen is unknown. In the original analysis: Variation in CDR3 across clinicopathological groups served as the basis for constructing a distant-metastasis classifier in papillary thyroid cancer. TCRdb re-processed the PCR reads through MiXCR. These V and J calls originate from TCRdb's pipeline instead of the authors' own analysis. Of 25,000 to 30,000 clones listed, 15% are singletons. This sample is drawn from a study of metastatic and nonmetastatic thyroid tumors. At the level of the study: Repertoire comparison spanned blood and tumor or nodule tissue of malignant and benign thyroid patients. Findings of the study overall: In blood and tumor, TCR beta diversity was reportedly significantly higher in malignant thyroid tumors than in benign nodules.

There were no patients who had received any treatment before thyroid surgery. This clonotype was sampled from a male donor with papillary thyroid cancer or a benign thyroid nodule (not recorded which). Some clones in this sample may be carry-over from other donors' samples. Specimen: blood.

CDR3 in DNA: TGTGCCAGCAGTGATTGGGCAGGGGACACTGAAGCTTTCTTT. Protein sequence: CASSDWAGDTEAFF. The chain carries TRBV2 and TRBJ1-1, with D possibly being TRBD1 (6 bases). Germline values: CDR1 SNHLY, CDR2 FYNNEI. The CDR3 sequence is 14 residues long. Trimming took off 3 bases at V and 3 bases at J, with 11 bases between the two ends.